This TCR beta chain was captured in a study of blood T cell repertoires in COVID-19. TCRdb's table, derived via immunoSEQ multiplex PCR, lists solely in-frame clones and lacks some. The sample lists under 45,000 clones; about 90% were seen once. Trimming removed 2 bases at V and 5 bases at J, with 4 bases between. Per the germline V gene, CDR1 is SEHNR and CDR2 is FQNEAQ (reference sequence). The CDR3 is 11 residues long. The chain uses TRBV7-9 and TRBJ2-7; no firm D call. The sample taken for sequencing was peripheral blood. The TCR was taken from a woman at least 80 years old in a cohort sampled during active or convalescent COVID-19. CDR3 region: CASSLSHEQYF. Written as DNA, the CDR3 is TGTGCCAGCAGCTTAAGCCACGAGCAGTACTTC.